These 27 T cell receptor beta chains share one sample of origin, sequenced in a study of PD-1 blockade in classical Hodgkin lymphoma. Using immunoSEQ multiplex PCR, the repertoire was profiled, and TCRdb retains in-frame clones only, with some absent. The data hold 40,000 to 50,000 clones, with roughly 78% observed a single time. Each patient experienced a relapse that followed autologous stem cell transplantation, and brentuximab vedotin exposure varied. Sequences were derived from peripheral blood mononuclear cells (PBMCs), sampled at baseline. These receptors were taken from a human donor with classical Hodgkin lymphoma.

J is TRBJ1-3 and V is TRBV7-2; tentative D call: TRBD1 (6 bases). V was cut by 3 bases and J by 0 bases, with 12 bases left in between. The CDR3 sequence is 16 residues long. CDR1 is SGHTA and CDR2 is FQGNSA in the germline V gene. The CDR3 sequence is CASSFQTGGSGNTIYF. The DNA of the CDR3 is TGTGCCAGCAGCTTCCAGACAGGTGGCTCTGGAAACACCATATATTTT.

This chain connects TRBV19 to TRBJ1-2; the D gene is possibly TRBD1 (5 bases). CDR1 is LNHDA and CDR2 is SQIVND in the germline V gene (reference sequence). This CDR3 is 13 amino acids long. V was clipped by 4 bases and J by 4 bases, with 10 bases between them. Written as DNA, the CDR3 is TGTGCCAGTAGTACTGGGACCTTCTATGGCTACACCTTC. Its protein is CASSTGTFYGYTF.

This clone occurred a few times. The chain is built from TRBV7-9 and TRBJ2-7; D is ambiguous. The CDR3 is made up of 13 amino acids. With 1 base removed from V and 4 bases from J, the gap between germline ends came to 8 bases. The germline V gene encodes CDR1 SEHNR and CDR2 FQNEAQ (reference sequence). CDR3 amino acids: CASSLGSGYEQYF. CDR3 sequence (DNA): TGTGCCAGCAGCTTAGGCTCTGGGTACGAGCAGTACTTC.

V is TRBV12-5 and J is TRBJ1-5; TRBD1 matches 8 bases. Germline CDR1 reads LGHNT; CDR2 reads FRNRAP. V shed 2 bases and J 5 bases; nucleotides not matched to a gene: 5. This CDR3 spans 15 amino acids. In DNA form, the CDR3 reads TGTGCTAGTGGTTTGATGACAGGGGCCGATCAGCCCCAGCATTTT. Protein: CASGLMTGADQPQHF.

This clone was counted a few times. The V and J genes are TRBV19 and TRBJ1-1; D may be TRBD1 (5 bases). V lost 3 bases and J lost 4, with 21 bases in between. CDR3 length: 17 amino acids. CDR1 and CDR2 from the germline V gene are LNHDA and SQIVND (reference sequence). The DNA for the CDR3 is TGTGCCAGTAGTATTGGCAGGGCCCATTCAGGAGGCACTGAAGCTTTCTTT. Translating it yields CASSIGRAHSGGTEAFF.

The rearrangement joins TRBV19 to TRBJ2-5; D gene ambiguous. Germline-derived CDR1 and CDR2 are LNHDA and SQIVND (reference sequence). The CDR3 sequence is 13 residues long. Trimming stripped 1 base from V and 0 bases from J, with 3 bases between. The CDR3 region is CASSIGHQETQYF. The DNA for the CDR3 is TGTGCCAGTAGTATAGGGCACCAAGAGACCCAGTACTTC. Using reference TRBV19 and TRBJ2-5 for the parts outside the CDR3, the full variable domain is DGGITQSPKYLFRKEGQNVTLSCEQNLNHDAMYWYRQDPGQGLRLIYYSQIVNDFQKGDIAEGYSVSREKKESFPLTVTSAQKNPTAFYLCASSIGHQETQYFGPGTRLLVL.

The chain has TRBV5-6 and TRBJ1-4; possible D gene TRBD1, 5 bases. CDR1 and CDR2 from the germline V gene are SGHDT and YYEEEE. CDR3 length: 15 residues. V lost 4 bases and J 6 bases, leaving 16 bases between the germline ends. Here the CDR3 reads CASSAMWQGDEKLFF. The CDR3, as DNA: TGTGCCAGCAGCGCGATGTGGCAGGGAGATGAAAAACTGTTTTTT.

The chain joins TRBV5-5 to TRBJ2-7, with D possibly TRBD2 on 5 matching bases. CDR3 length: 15 amino acids. V gave up 1 base and J gave up 3 bases, with 14 bases separating them. The germline V gene encodes CDR1 SGHKS and CDR2 YYEKEE (reference sequence). CDR3 amino acids: CASSLFPGNYYEQYF. As DNA, the CDR3 is TGTGCCAGCAGCTTGTTCCCGGGGAATTACTACGAGCAGTACTTC.

The chain uses TRBV21-1 and TRBJ2-7; the D call in the table, TRBD1, was not verified against the DNA. TRBV21-1 is an annotated pseudogene. The CDR3 runs to 15 residues. The CDR3: CASSGRDRDSYEQYF. The CDR3 nucleotides read TGTGCCAGCAGCGGACGGGACAGAGACTCCTACGAGCAGTACTTC.

A remark on this clone: An end of the junction does not agree with germline; a read error may underlie this. The CDR3 DNA follows: TGCGCCAGCAGCCACCCCCCGGTCGGCGGGGGAACGAACATCGGGGAGCTGTTTTTT. Translating it yields CASSHPPVGGGTNIGELFF. The chain couples TRBV4-1 to TRBJ2-2; TRBD2 agrees at 7 bases. CDR3 length: 19 amino acids. From germline, CDR1 is MGHRA and CDR2 YSYEKL.

This chain connects TRBV5-8 to TRBJ1-1, with 7 bases matching TRBD1. The CDR3 has 15 amino acids. Looked up from germline, CDR1 is SGHTS and CDR2 is YDEGEE. Losses at the gene ends were 2 bases for V and 2 bases for J; bases not matched to a gene: 6. The CDR3 protein is CASSFIGGGNTEAFF. The CDR3 DNA is TGTGCCAGCAGCTTCATAGGAGGGGGCAACACTGAAGCTTTCTTT.

The V and J genes are TRBV5-6 and TRBJ1-1; D is unresolved. Germline values: CDR1 SGHDT, CDR2 YYEEEE. V was cut by 4 bases and J by 6 bases, with 10 bases left in between. The CDR3 length is 12 residues. CDR3 DNA sequence: TGTGCCAGCAGCCCTGGGATCTCTGAAGCTTTCTTT. This translates into CASSPGISEAFF.

The V and J genes are TRBV5-1 and TRBJ2-5; 8 nucleotides match TRBD1. CDR1 SGHRS and CDR2 YFSETQ come from the germline V gene. Unmatched junction bases numbered 6, after V lost 2 bases and J lost 3 bases. The CDR3 has 15 residues. The CDR3 nucleotides are TGCGCCAGCAGCTTAATGCCAGGGGGCGAAGAGACCCAGTACTTC. This sequence encodes CASSLMPGGEETQYF.

The gene calls are TRBV4-2 and TRBJ1-6; TRBD1 matches at 7 bases. V trimming: 5 bases; J trimming: 7 bases; junction bases outside the gene matches: 17. Germline CDR1 and CDR2: LGHNA and YNFKEQ. The CDR3 runs to 18 residues. The CDR3 here is CASSLFSQGGGWNSPLHF. As DNA, the CDR3 is TGTGCCAGCAGCTTGTTCAGCCAGGGGGGAGGTTGGAATTCACCCCTCCACTTT.

The V gene is TRBV18, the J gene TRBJ2-2; D call uncertain. Germline CDR1 reads KGHSH; CDR2 reads LQKENI. The CDR3 contains 12 residues. The V and J ends lost 3 bases and 5 bases respectively, with 4 bases between them. DNA of the CDR3: TGTGCCAGCTCACCCGATACCGGGGAGCTGTTTTTT. This codes for CASSPDTGELFF. Filled out from reference TRBV18 and TRBJ2-2, the complete variable domain reads NAGVMQNPRHLVRRRGQEARLRCSPMKGHSHVYWYRQLPEEGLKFMVYLQKENIIDESGMPKERFSAEFPKEGPSILRIQQVVRGDSAAYFCASSPDTGELFFGEGSRLTVL.

The chain uses TRBV7-8 and TRBJ1-1, with D possibly matching TRBD1 (5 bases). Germline V lookup: CDR1 SGHVS, CDR2 FQNEAQ. Trimming removed 6 bases at V and 5 bases at J, with 13 bases between. This CDR3 is built from 13 residues. In DNA, the CDR3 is TGTGCCAGCAGTCGTCAGGGAGGAACTGAAGCTTTCTTT. Encoded protein: CASSRQGGTEAFF.

The genes are TRBV7-2 and TRBJ1-2; D is unresolved. Trimming left V 2 bases short and J 2 bases short, with 12 bases between. From germline, CDR1 is SGHTA and CDR2 FQGNSA. The CDR3 sequence is 15 residues long. In nucleotides, the CDR3 is TGTGCCAGCAGCTTAATGGGTGGGCCAAACTATGGCTACACCTTC. Encoded protein: CASSLMGGPNYGYTF.

The chain is built from TRBV30 and TRBJ2-7; the D gene is possibly TRBD1 (7 bases). V was shortened by 0 bases and J by 1 base, with 13 bases between the two germline ends. The CDR3 loop spans 15 amino acids. CDR1 is GTSNPN and CDR2 is SVGIG in the germline V gene (reference sequence). CDR3 amino acids: CAWSVAGQLSYEQYF. The CDR3 DNA follows: TGTGCCTGGAGTGTGGCGGGACAGCTATCCTACGAGCAGTACTTC.

This rearrangement joins TRBV19 to TRBJ2-7; 7 bases align to TRBD2. CDR1 LNHDA and CDR2 SQIVND come from the germline V gene (reference sequence). The V gene end was trimmed by 3 bases and the J gene end by 2 bases; junction bases not matched to a gene: 4. This CDR3 has 14 residues. The CDR3 loop is CASSIVGGTYEQYF. The CDR3 bases are TGTGCCAGTAGTATCGTCGGGGGGACCTACGAGCAGTACTTC.

The J gene is TRBJ2-7, the V gene TRBV27, with TRBD1 identical over 7 bases. This CDR3 is built from 12 residues. Trimming at V came to 4 bases and at J to 5 bases, leaving 2 bases not matched to a gene. Germline loops: CDR1 MNHEY, CDR2 SMNVEV (reference sequence). The CDR3 loop reads CASSSQGDEQYF. The CDR3 DNA sequence: TGTGCCAGCAGTTCCCAGGGGGACGAGCAGTACTTC.

As for this clone: Other nucleotide sequences in the sample specify the same CDR3. The chain recombines TRBV18 with TRBJ2-7; D is uncertain. Looked up from germline, CDR1 is KGHSH and CDR2 is LQKENI. V was pared by 2 bases and J by 2 bases, with 4 bases between. There are 12 residues in the CDR3. CDR3 DNA: TGTGCCAGCTCACCAACAGCCTACGAGCAGTACTTC. It translates to CASSPTAYEQYF.

The gene calls are TRBV5-1 and TRBJ2-7; 8 bases line up with TRBD1. V lost 3 bases, J lost 5 bases, and 7 bases stayed unmatched. CDR1 is SGHRS and CDR2 is YFSETQ in the germline V gene. The CDR3 covers 14 residues. Here the CDR3 DNA reads TGCGCCAGCAGCTCGACAGGGGTATCAGACGAGCAGTACTTC. Amino acids: CASSSTGVSDEQYF.

The chain recombines TRBV27 with TRBJ2-7, with D possibly being TRBD1 (6 bases). This CDR3 region has 17 residues. V was pared by 2 bases and J by 1 base, with 18 bases between. Germline loops: CDR1 MNHEY, CDR2 SMNVEV (reference sequence). CDR3 region: CASSLINGQGFSYEQYF. CDR3 DNA: TGTGCCAGCAGTTTAATAAACGGGCAGGGGTTTTCCTACGAGCAGTACTTC.

This clone turned up a few times. This sequence joins TRBV11-1 and TRBJ2-1; 8 nucleotides align to TRBD2. V gave up 5 bases and J gave up 6 bases; unmatched junction bases: 12. Germline-derived CDR1 and CDR2 are SGHAT and FQDESV (reference sequence). The CDR3 length is 16 residues. CDR3 nucleotides: TGTGCCAGCAGCCCCGGCCGGGGGGGGGCGACCAATGAGCAGTTCTTC. This codes for CASSPGRGGATNEQFF.

The V and J genes are TRBV2 and TRBJ1-1; possible D gene TRBD1, 5 bases. V was shortened by 5 bases and J by 0 bases, with 13 bases between the two germline ends. The CDR3 runs 15 residues. Per the germline V gene, CDR1 is SNHLY and CDR2 is FYNNEI. Here the CDR3 DNA reads TGTGCCAGCAGTCGAGAGGGACGGCTGAACACTGAAGCTTTCTTT. It codes for CASSREGRLNTEAFF.

The gene calls are TRBV4-2 and TRBJ2-1, with 8 bases aligning to TRBD2. CDR3 length: 16 amino acids. The V and J ends lost 0 bases and 2 bases, in that order; junction bases with no gene match: 3. Germline V gives CDR1 LGHNA, CDR2 YNFKEQ. As DNA, the CDR3 is TGTGCCAGCAGCCAAGAACGCGGGGGGACCTACAATGAGCAGTTCTTC. This codes for CASSQERGGTYNEQFF.

This chain links TRBV5-4 with TRBJ2-3; 7 bases align to TRBD1. The germline V gene encodes CDR1 SGHNT and CDR2 YYREEE (reference sequence). The CDR3 contains 15 residues. V lost 3 bases to trimming and J lost 2 bases; unmatched junction nucleotides: 6. Here the CDR3 reads CASSSRDSLTDTQYF. In nucleotides, the CDR3 is TGTGCCAGCAGCTCACGGGACAGTCTCACAGATACGCAGTATTTT.